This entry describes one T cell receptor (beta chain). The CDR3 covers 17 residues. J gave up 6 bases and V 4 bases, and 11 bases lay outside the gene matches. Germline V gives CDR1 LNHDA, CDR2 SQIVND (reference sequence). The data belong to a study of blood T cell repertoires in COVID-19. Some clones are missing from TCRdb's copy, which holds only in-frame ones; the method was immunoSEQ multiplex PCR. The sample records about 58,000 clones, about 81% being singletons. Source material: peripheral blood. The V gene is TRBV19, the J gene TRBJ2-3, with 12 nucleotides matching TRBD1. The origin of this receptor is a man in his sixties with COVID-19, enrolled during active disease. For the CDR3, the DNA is TGTGCCAGTAGTACCGGGAGAGGGACAGGGGGCGCCGATACGCAGTATTTT. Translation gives CASSTGRGTGGADTQYF. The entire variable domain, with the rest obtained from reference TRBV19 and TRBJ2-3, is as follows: DGGITQSPKYLFRKEGQNVTLSCEQNLNHDAMYWYRQDPGQGLRLIYYSQIVNDFQKGDIAEGYSVSREKKESFPLTVTSAQKNPTAFYLCASSTGRGTGGADTQYFGPGTRLTVL.